A selection of T cell receptor beta chains follows, all from one sample in a study of blood T cell repertoires in COVID-19. Sequenced by immunoSEQ multiplex PCR; TCRdb stores in-frame clones only, minus some. Among roughly 100,000 clones listed, about 91% were seen once. The sample taken for sequencing was peripheral blood. These receptors were obtained from a human donor in a cohort sampled during active COVID-19. Each CDR3 is given with its conserved first and last residue. The D gene is left open where the match is weak. The size field is filled for only some rows; it gives once, few, many or a size class.

J: TRBJ1-2; V: TRBV6-5; D: -; size: -; DNA: TGTGCCAGCAGGAGAAGTGGAGAATCAGATGGCTACACCTTC; CDR3: CASRRSGESDGYTF
J: TRBJ2-7; V: TRBV19; D: TRBD2; size: -; DNA: TGTGCCAGTAGTGCACTAACCCCCCCTAGCGGGGTGTACGAGCAGTACTTC; CDR3: CASSALTPPSGVYEQYF
J: TRBJ1-1; V: TRBV20-1; D: -; size: few; DNA: TGCAGTGCTTCTCTACAGGGCGAGGCTTTCTTT; CDR3: CSASLQGEAFF
J: TRBJ2-7; V: TRBV7-9; D: TRBD2; size: -; DNA: TGTGCCAGCAGCTACGGACTAGCGCCCTACGAGCAGTACTTC; CDR3: CASSYGLAPYEQYF
J: TRBJ1-3; V: TRBV27; D: TRBD1; size: -; DNA: TGTGCCAGCAGTTCCGGGACAGTTGATTCTGGAAACACCATATATTTT; CDR3: CASSSGTVDSGNTIYF
J: TRBJ2-1; V: TRBV7-9; D: TRBD2; size: -; DNA: TGTGCCAGTGCTAGCGGGGCCTACAATGAGCAGTTCTTC; CDR3: CASASGAYNEQFF
J: TRBJ2-7; V: TRBV6-1; D: -; size: -; DNA: TGTGCCAGCAGTGATGCCCTATCTCCCTACGAGCAGTACTTC; CDR3: CASSDALSPYEQYF
J: TRBJ1-1; V: TRBV5-6; D: -; size: once; DNA: TGTGCCAGCAGCTTGGCCACCCCCCTACCTGAAGCTTTCTTT; CDR3: CASSLATPLPEAFF
J: TRBJ2-1; V: TRBV5-1; D: TRBD2; size: -; DNA: TGCGCCAGCAAGTTAGCGGGGGTGACCTACAATGAGCAGTTCTTC; CDR3: CASKLAGVTYNEQFF
J: TRBJ2-7; V: TRBV4-2; D: TRBD1; size: -; DNA: TGTGCCAGCAGCCCCCCGGGACAGTTTTACGAGCAGTACTTC; CDR3: CASSPPGQFYEQYF
J: TRBJ2-5; V: TRBV5-4; D: -; size: -; DNA: TGTGCCAGCAGCTTTGTGTTTCCAGGGATGGGCCAAGAGACCCAGTACTTC; CDR3: CASSFVFPGMGQETQYF
J: TRBJ1-2; V: TRBV24-1; D: TRBD1; size: -; DNA: TGTGCCACCAGTGAACACGGACAGGGTCAATATGGCTACACCTTC; CDR3: CATSEHGQGQYGYTF
J: TRBJ2-3; V: TRBV7-8; D: TRBD1; size: -; DNA: TGTGCCAGCAGCTTAGAATTGGGACAGGGGACAGATACGCAGTATTTT; CDR3: CASSLELGQGTDTQYF
J: TRBJ2-7; V: TRBV5-6; D: TRBD1; size: -; DNA: TGTGCCAGCAGCTTGGTGGGACAGGGATCTTCATACGAGCAGTACTTC; CDR3: CASSLVGQGSSYEQYF
J: TRBJ1-1; V: TRBV6-1; D: -; size: -; DNA: TGTGCCAGCAGCGAAGACAGCCTTAACACTGAAGCTTTCTTT; CDR3: CASSEDSLNTEAFF
J: TRBJ1-1; V: TRBV15; D: -; size: -; DNA: TGTGCCACCAGCAGAGATTGGGCGGGTGAAGCTTTCTTT; CDR3: CATSRDWAGEAFF
J: TRBJ2-7; V: TRBV5-4; D: TRBD2; size: -; DNA: TGTGCCAGCAGCTTGGCCGGGCTAGCGGGCCCCGAGCAGTACTTC; CDR3: CASSLAGLAGPEQYF
J: TRBJ2-1; V: TRBV21-1; D: -; size: -; DNA: TGTGCCAGCAGCATTTCGGGACTAGCTTTCAATGAGCAGTTCTTC; CDR3: CASSISGLAFNEQFF
J: TRBJ1-1; V: TRBV29-1; D: TRBD1; size: -; DNA: TGCAGCGTCGCACAACTGCAGGGGGTCCTTCGTAACACTGAAGCTTTCTTT; CDR3: CSVAQLQGVLRNTEAFF
J: TRBJ2-1; V: TRBV7-6; D: TRBD2; size: -; DNA: TGTGCCAGCAGCTTCCTCGGGAGGGAATACAATGAGCAGTTCTTC; CDR3: CASSFLGREYNEQFF
J: TRBJ2-7; V: TRBV15; D: TRBD1; size: -; DNA: TGTGCCACCAGCAGCGGGACAGAAATCTACGAGCAGTACTTC; CDR3: CATSSGTEIYEQYF
J: TRBJ1-2; V: TRBV6-5; D: -; size: few; DNA: TGTGCCAGCAGTTACGTCGGGGGAGTAGGCTACACCTTC; CDR3: CASSYVGGVGYTF
J: TRBJ2-7; V: TRBV14; D: TRBD2; size: -; DNA: TGTGCCAGCAGCCAAGGGCGGGGGAACTACGAGCAGTACTTC; CDR3: CASSQGRGNYEQYF
J: TRBJ1-5; V: TRBV12-1; D: -; size: -; DNA: TGTGCCAGCAGCTTTCAAGTGGCCTTCAGATATAGCAATCAGCCCCAGCATTTT; CDR3: CASSFQVAFRYSNQPQHF
J: TRBJ2-3; V: TRBV5-5; D: -; size: -; DNA: TGTGCCAGCAGCTCCCGTGGAGCAGGGTATACGCAGTATTTT; CDR3: CASSSRGAGYTQYF
J: TRBJ1-2; V: TRBV4-3; D: -; size: -; DNA: TGCGCCAGCAGCCAAGTTGGAGATGGCTACACCTTC; CDR3: CASSQVGDGYTF
J: TRBJ2-5; V: TRBV7-9; D: -; size: -; DNA: TGTGCCAGCAGCTTAGGCGCGGGAAACCAAGAGACCCAGTACTTC; CDR3: CASSLGAGNQETQYF
J: TRBJ1-4; V: TRBV21-1; D: -; size: -; DNA: TGTGCCAGCAGCGGGGGACAGCCAACTAATGAAAAACTGTTTTTT; CDR3: CASSGGQPTNEKLFF
J: TRBJ1-2; V: TRBV13; D: TRBD1; size: -; DNA: TGTGCCAGCAGCTTAGGCCTGGGACAGGGGGATTTGTATGGCTACACCTTC; CDR3: CASSLGLGQGDLYGYTF